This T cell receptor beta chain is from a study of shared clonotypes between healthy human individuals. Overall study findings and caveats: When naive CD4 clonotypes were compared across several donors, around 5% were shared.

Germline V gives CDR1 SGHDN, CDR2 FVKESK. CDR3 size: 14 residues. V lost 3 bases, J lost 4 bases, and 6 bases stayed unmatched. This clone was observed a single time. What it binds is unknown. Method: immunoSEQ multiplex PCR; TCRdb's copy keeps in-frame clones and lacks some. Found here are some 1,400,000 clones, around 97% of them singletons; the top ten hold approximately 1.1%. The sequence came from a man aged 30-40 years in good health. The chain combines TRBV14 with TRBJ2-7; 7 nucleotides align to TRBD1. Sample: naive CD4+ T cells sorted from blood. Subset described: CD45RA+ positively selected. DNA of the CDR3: TGTGCCAGCAGCCACCGGGGACAGAGGTACGAGCAGTACTTC. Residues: CASSHRGQRYEQYF. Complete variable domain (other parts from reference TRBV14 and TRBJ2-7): EAGVTQFPSHSVIEKGQTVTLRCDPISGHDNLYWYRRVMGKEIKFLLHFVKESKQDESGMPNNRFLAERTGGTYSTLKVQPAELEDSGVYFCASSHRGQRYEQYFGPGTRLTVT.